This TCR beta chain emerged from a study of blood T cells in healthy people across ages. Losses at the gene ends were 5 bases for V and 4 bases for J; bases not matched to a gene: 7. From germline, CDR1 is SEHNR and CDR2 FQNEAQ (reference sequence). The CDR3 covers 15 residues. Broader study findings: A greater number of naive CD4+ cells and higher diversity distinguished long-lived donors from aged donors. Naive T cell percentage showed a strong correlation with TCR beta diversity. Because donor CMV status was unknown, expanded clonotype changes were possibly confounded.

Through a sample-barcoded 5' primer and a J-beta primer mix, a second PCR was run for about 6 to 12 cycles. One entry per CDR3 protein results from TCRdb running MiXCR on the 5' RACE reads. The data show hundreds of thousands of distinct CDR3 sequences, 40% to 50% seen once. A remark on this clonotype: What it binds is not known.

The TCR originated in a man aged 55-75 years in good health. Material: blood. The J gene is TRBJ1-1, the V gene TRBV7-9, with 10 nucleotides matching TRBD1. The CDR3 protein is CASSLGDRGSTEAFF. The CDR3 bases are TGTGCCAGCAGCCTGGGGGACAGGGGATCCACTGAAGCTTTCTTT.